This is a list of T cell receptor beta chains from one sample in a study of T cell responses to AZD1222 COVID-19 vaccine. Sequencing used immunoSEQ multiplex PCR; TCRdb keeps in-frame clones, though not all of them. The sample consists of about 100,000 clones, around nine tenths of them appearing once. Source: peripheral blood, taken on day 0 of AZD1222 vaccination. These receptors originate from an adult in good health. The CDR3 runs from the conserved cysteine through the conserved F or W. A D gene is named only where the DNA matches it firmly. Clone size is stated in some rows and not others, as once, few, many or a class when expanded.

d_call	j_call	v_call	clone_size	cdr3_nt	cdr3_aa
-	TRBJ2-5	TRBV7-7	once	TGTGCTAGCAGCTTAGTTGGAGGGGACGAGACCCAGTACTTC	CASSLVGGDETQYF
-	TRBJ2-1	TRBV19	-	TGTGCCAGTAGTCGGGGTCAATCCTACAATGAGCAGTTCTTC	CASSRGQSYNEQFF
-	TRBJ1-1	TRBV7-9	once	TGTGCCAGCAGCTTAACCAGGGTGCCTGAAGCTTTCTTT	CASSLTRVPEAFF
-	TRBJ1-1	TRBV9	-	TGTGCCAGCAGCCCCGTCGGCTTGAACACTGAAGCTTTCTTT	CASSPVGLNTEAFF
-	TRBJ1-6	TRBV3-1/TRBV3-2	-	TGTGCCAGCAGCCAAGTTGTGACGGGGGGCATCGATAATTCACCCCTCCACTTT	CASSQVVTGGIDNSPLHF
TRBD2	TRBJ2-5	TRBV3-1/TRBV3-2	-	TGTGCCAGCAGCCCACGGGGGGAGCAAGAGACCCAGTACTTC	CASSPRGEQETQYF
TRBD1	TRBJ1-1	TRBV7-9	-	TGTGCCAGCAGTTCTATCAGGGGGATGAACACTGAAGCTTTCTTT	CASSSIRGMNTEAFF
TRBD2	TRBJ2-2	TRBV27	-	TGTGCCAGCAACGCGGGGGGTACCGGGGAGCTGTTTTTT	CASNAGGTGELFF
TRBD1	TRBJ2-7	TRBV7-9	-	TGTGCCAGCAGCTTAGAAAGGGACAGCTACGAGCAGTACTTC	CASSLERDSYEQYF
TRBD1	TRBJ1-5	TRBV27	-	TGTGCCACCAAGACAGGGGGCAATCAGCCCCAGCATTTT	CATKTGGNQPQHF
TRBD1	TRBJ1-3	TRBV5-1	-	TGCGCTACCAGGTCCACCCCCGGGACAGGGGGCGCCGGGTCTGGAAACACCATATATTTT	CATRSTPGTGGAGSGNTIYF
-	TRBJ1-4	TRBV5-1	-	TGCGCCAGCAGCTTGGCCTCGGGCGGAAGGGCTGAAAAACTGTTTTTT	CASSLASGGRAEKLFF
TRBD1	TRBJ1-2	TRBV10-3	-	TGTGCCATCAGTTCTGGGACAGGGGTTAAGGGCTATGGCTACACCTTC	CAISSGTGVKGYGYTF
TRBD1	TRBJ1-1	TRBV7-3	few	TGTGCCAGCAGCCTAGAGGGACAGGGGGCAGGAGGCACTGAAGCTTTCTTT	CASSLEGQGAGGTEAFF
TRBD1	TRBJ1-5	TRBV6-2/TRBV6-3	-	TGTGCCAGCAGTTACTCGAGACAGGGCGATCAGCCCCAGCATTTT	CASSYSRQGDQPQHF
-	TRBJ1-2	TRBV27	-	TGTGCCAGCAGTTTATTGGGGGCGGGTTTTGGCTACACCTTC	CASSLLGAGFGYTF
-	TRBJ2-7	TRBV4-3	-	TGCGCCAGCAGCCAAGGGGTTATCTCCTACGAGCAGTACTTC	CASSQGVISYEQYF
TRBD1	TRBJ2-3	TRBV13	once	TGTGCCAGCAGGCGGACAGGGGTGGGAACAGATACGCAGTATTTT	CASRRTGVGTDTQYF
-	TRBJ1-1	TRBV29-1	-	TGCAGCGTTGACGGCGGATTGAACACTGAAGCTTTCTTT	CSVDGGLNTEAFF